The T cell receptor beta chain described here comes from a study of blood T cell repertoires in COVID-19. This clone was counted at least ten times. Germline CDR1 SGHVS, CDR2 FQNEAQ. This CDR3 spans 15 amino acids. V was shortened by 5 bases and J by 5 bases, with 18 bases between the two germline ends. Profiling relied on immunoSEQ multiplex PCR, and the TCRdb table lists in-frame clones only, not all of them. This sample has roughly 300,000 clones, with more than 70% found just once. The receptor was derived from a woman between 45 and 65 years old who had recovered from COVID-19. The V call is TRBV7-8, the J call TRBJ2-5; the D gene is possibly TRBD2 (7 bases). The sample consisted of peripheral blood. The CDR3 nucleotides read TGTGCCAGCAGCCGAGGATGGGGGGGCCTTGAGACCCAGTACTTC. It is translated as CASSRGWGGLETQYF.